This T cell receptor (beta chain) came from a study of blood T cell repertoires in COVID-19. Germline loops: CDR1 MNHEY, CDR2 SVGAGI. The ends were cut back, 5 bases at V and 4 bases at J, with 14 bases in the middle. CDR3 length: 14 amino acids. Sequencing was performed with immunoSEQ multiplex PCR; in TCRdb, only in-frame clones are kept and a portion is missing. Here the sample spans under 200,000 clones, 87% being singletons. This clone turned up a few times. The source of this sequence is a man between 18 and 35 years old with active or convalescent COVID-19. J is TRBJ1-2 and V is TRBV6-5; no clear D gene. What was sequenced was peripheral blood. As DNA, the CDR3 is TGTGCCAGCAGTCCCTGGGCGTCCCCCTATGGCTACACCTTC. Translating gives CASSPWASPYGYTF.